The rows below give T cell receptor beta chains drawn from one sample of a study of T cell responses to AZD1222 COVID-19 vaccine. Measured with immunoSEQ multiplex PCR; TCRdb has only the in-frame clones, and not every one. The table lists 150,000 or so clones, 85% to 90% of them singletons, with roughly 4% in the top ten. The source was peripheral blood, collected 28 days after the second dose of the MenACWY control vaccine. These receptors came from an adult who received the MenACWY meningococcal vaccine as a control. The CDR3 runs from the conserved cysteine through the conserved F or W.

V,J,length,CDR3
TRBV19,TRBJ1-1,13,CASSIGKDTEAFF
TRBV6-5,TRBJ1-1,14,CASSYSSGGTEAFF
TRBV5-6,TRBJ1-1,15,CASSFYRPSNTEAFF
TRBV28,TRBJ1-1,14,CASSGDGMNTEAFF
TRBV4-3,TRBJ1-1,14,CASSQDNRFTEAFF
TRBV7-2,TRBJ2-5,17,CASSLELAGAGSATQYF
TRBV6-5,TRBJ1-5,13,CASSTDRVQPQHF
TRBV19,TRBJ2-3,14,CASSISRDADTQYF
TRBV11-2,TRBJ1-4,13,CASSFGQREKLFF
TRBV7-9,TRBJ2-2,17,CASSPGGGGGSTGELFF
TRBV7-2,TRBJ2-3,16,CASSFAPRTPTDTQYF
TRBV7-2,TRBJ2-3,14,CATRDRGNTDTQYF
TRBV28,TRBJ1-2,13,CASSEQGSHGYTF
TRBV9,TRBJ1-1,14,CASSGTPQSTEAFF
TRBV6-5,TRBJ1-6,14,CASGLGTGGSPLHF
TRBV12-2,TRBJ1-5,16,CASRAAGSHSNQPQHF
TRBV3-1/TRBV3-2,TRBJ1-1,12,CASSHPDRGAFF
TRBV5-1,TRBJ1-2,16,CASSTPRGGANYGYTF
TRBV19,TRBJ1-5,14,CASSIVRVGQPQHF
TRBV28,TRBJ1-5,14,CASSPEQGGQPQHF
TRBV5-1,TRBJ1-4,12,CASRGDREKLFF
TRBV19,TRBJ1-6,14,CASGWDRGNSPLHF
TRBV27,TRBJ1-2,12,CAAGFRGYGYTF
TRBV19,TRBJ1-5,14,CASSQGEGDQPQHF
TRBV5-4,TRBJ2-2,16,CASSPRGRVNTGELFF
TRBV19,TRBJ2-1,13,CASRRTENNEQFF
TRBV7-2,TRBJ1-2,11,CASSFLYGYTF
TRBV12-3/TRBV12-4,TRBJ2-1,11,CASSHVRGQFF
TRBV10-3,TRBJ2-1,12,CAAMGSYNEQFF
TRBV4-3,TRBJ1-2,13,CASSQDPGHGYTF
TRBV28,TRBJ2-3,16,CASSPRASGVGDTQYF
TRBV28,TRBJ2-7,16,CASRDQPGQGAREQYF
TRBV7-3,TRBJ2-7,13,CASSSSLISEQYF
TRBV23-1,TRBJ2-2,12,CASGTYTGELFF
TRBV19,TRBJ2-1,11,CATQGGNEQFF
TRBV2,TRBJ2-2,16,CASSEELSTNTGELFF
TRBV5-4,TRBJ2-1,14,CASSLRLDDNEQFF
TRBV3-1/TRBV3-2,TRBJ2-7,15,CASSPGTSGTYEQYF
TRBV4-2,TRBJ1-1,15,CASSPIGERNTEAFF
TRBV29-1,TRBJ2-7,11,CSVGSRAEQYF
TRBV2,TRBJ1-1,14,CASNVVAGNTEAFF
TRBV28,TRBJ2-1,18,CASSLPIGTGTRGNEQFF
TRBV9,TRBJ1-3,17,CASSVERIRSSGNTIYF
TRBV6-5,TRBJ2-7,14,CASRRTSGVYEQYF
TRBV18,TRBJ1-4,18,CASSPTTNTGYYGEKLFF
TRBV28,TRBJ1-3,18,CASSPDRGLVLSGNTIYF
TRBV6-6,TRBJ2-2,15,CASSLQQLNTGELFF
TRBV28,TRBJ1-2,14,CASTVGLGGLGYTF
TRBV6-1,TRBJ1-2,13,CASSEAGLTGYTF
TRBV19,TRBJ1-2,12,CASSMAGSGYTF
TRBV9,TRBJ2-2,15,CASSPRDRETGELFF
TRBV9,TRBJ2-3,14,CASSVIDSTDTQYF
TRBV28,TRBJ2-5,15,CASSFVRGSLETQYF
TRBV6-6,TRBJ1-1,13,CASSPLRNTEAFF
TRBV11-2,TRBJ2-5,13,CASSLNTGETQYF
TRBV20-1,TRBJ2-1,11,CSASFYNEQFF
TRBV28,TRBJ1-1,13,CASSLGRMAEAFF
TRBV3-1/TRBV3-2,TRBJ2-7,15,CASSQWGTNPYEQYF
TRBV18,TRBJ1-4,14,CASSPALANEKLFF
TRBV7-9,TRBJ2-1,16,CASSLAGGASYNEQFF